One sample yielded the 5 T cell receptor beta chains listed below, sequenced in a study of human T cells and chemical hapten exposure. Time point defined: patch test 3, about 24 weeks after DPC sensitization. Treatment reported: therapeutic diphenylcyclopropenone sensitization with weekly scalp DPC. Using its own MiXCR run on the RACE reads, TCRdb lists one record per CDR3 protein. The data show roughly 62,000 distinct CDR3 sequences, around 12% seen once. The sequenced sample was whole blood, obtained in connection with sensitization to the hapten diphenylcyclopropenone (DPC). The receptors originated from a man aged 25-45 years with alopecia areata. Some clones in this sample may be carry-over from other donors' samples.

At least ten counts were recorded for this clonotype. The rearrangement links TRBV4-3 to TRBJ2-1, with 9 bases lining up with TRBD2. Germline V lookup: CDR1 LGHNA, CDR2 YSLEER. V lost 1 base and J lost 2; bases outside the gene matches: 9. There are 18 residues in the CDR3. This CDR3 is CASSQVGASGVPYNEQFF. In DNA, the CDR3 is TGCGCCAGCAGCCAAGTGGGGGCTAGCGGGGTTCCCTACAATGAGCAGTTCTTC.

Ten or more counts support this clonotype. The rearrangement uses TRBV28 and TRBJ1-5, with D perhaps matching TRBD1 (5 bases). CDR1 is MDHEN and CDR2 is SYDVKM in the germline V gene. The length of the CDR3 is 13 residues. V gave up 6 bases and J gave up 7 bases, with 13 bases separating them. Here the CDR3 DNA reads TGTGCCAGCAGACCGCAGGGTTTACAGCCCCAGCATTTT. It encodes CASRPQGLQPQHF.

This clonotype was detected ten times or more. The chain links TRBV10-3 to TRBJ2-3; D might be TRBD1 (6 bases). The CDR3 extends over 15 amino acids. Trimming shortened V by 6 bases and J by 1 base, and 14 bases separated the two germline ends. The germline V gene has CDR1 ENHRY and CDR2 SYGVKD. CDR3 region: CAIRNRVRGTDTQYF. The CDR3 DNA reads as TGTGCCATCAGAAACAGGGTCAGGGGCACAGATACGCAGTATTTT.

The chain is built from TRBV7-9 and TRBJ1-6, with D tentatively TRBD1 (5 bases). The CDR3 extends over 16 amino acids. The V gene lost 2 bases and the J gene lost 7 bases, with 15 bases spanning the gap. The germline gives CDR1 SEHNR, CDR2 FQNEAQ (reference sequence). The DNA of the CDR3 is TGTGCCAGCAGCTTACCCCGGGGGATAGGGAATTCACCCCTCCACTTT. This gives the protein CASSLPRGIGNSPLHF.

This clonotype was counted between two and nine times. The chain combines TRBV11-1 with TRBJ2-5, with a weak D call TRBD2 (6 bases). The germline V and J ends were trimmed by 6 bases and 2 bases, with 10 bases remaining between them. CDR1 is SGHAT, CDR2 FQDESV, per germline (reference sequence). This CDR3 comprises 13 residues. The CDR3 loop reads CASRLGGQETQYF. The DNA for the CDR3 is TGTGCCAGCAGGCTCGGGGGACAAGAGACCCAGTACTTC.